A selection of T cell receptor beta chains follows, all from one sample in a study of blood T cell repertoires in COVID-19. Method: immunoSEQ multiplex PCR; TCRdb's copy keeps in-frame clones and lacks some. Of 61,000 or so clones detected, roughly 84% appear once; the ten largest clones hold less than 7%. The sequenced sample was peripheral blood. These receptor sequences come from a woman between 65 and 79 years old with acute or convalescent COVID-19. Each CDR3 is given with its conserved first and last residue. The order of the fields is clone size, D gene, V gene, J gene, CDR3 DNA, CDR3 protein. D genes are given only for firm matches. Some rows have no size entry. The others give once, few or many, or a class for an expanded clone.

once	TRBD2	TRBV19	TRBJ2-5	TGTGCCAGTAGTATGTCATCGCTAGCGGGGGGCCAAGAGACCCAGTACTTC	CASSMSSLAGGQETQYF
-	-	TRBV6-5	TRBJ2-7	TGTGCCAGCATAGTCGCGGGCTCCTACGAGCAGTACTTC	CASIVAGSYEQYF
-	TRBD2	TRBV7-3	TRBJ2-1	TGTGCCAGCAGCTTAGAAGCGGGGGGTTACAATGAGCAGTTCTTC	CASSLEAGGYNEQFF
-	TRBD1	TRBV15	TRBJ2-3	TGTGCCACCAGCAGATCGACAGGGGGAAAGACAGATACGCAGTATTTT	CATSRSTGGKTDTQYF
-	-	TRBV9	TRBJ1-2	TGTGCCAGCAGCGGCCGCGGACACAGCTATGGCTACACCTTC	CASSGRGHSYGYTF
-	-	TRBV4-1	TRBJ2-7	TGCGCCAGCAGCCAAGAGGCGGGTAGCGAGCAGTACTTC	CASSQEAGSEQYF
-	-	TRBV19	TRBJ1-1	TGTGCCAGTAGTATAGAGTTGAGCGGGACACAAGCTTTCTTT	CASSIELSGTQAFF
few	-	TRBV2	TRBJ1-5	TGTGCCAGCGCTGACGGAGGGATGTATCAGCCCCAGCATTTT	CASADGGMYQPQHF
few	TRBD1	TRBV5-4	TRBJ1-2	TGTGCCAGCAGCCGGGACGCTGGACAGGTGGGGTACACCTTC	CASSRDAGQVGYTF
-	TRBD2	TRBV7-8	TRBJ2-2	TGTGCCAGCAGCTTCGGGGGCGGGGGGGCCCCCGGGGAGCTGTTTTTT	CASSFGGGGAPGELFF
-	TRBD1	TRBV6-5	TRBJ1-1	TGTGCCAGCAGTTTACGACAGGGAAAAGATGAAGCTTTCTTT	CASSLRQGKDEAFF
-	TRBD1	TRBV2	TRBJ2-3	TGTGCCAGCAGGATGACAGGGGGCAGGACAGATACGCAGTATTTT	CASRMTGGRTDTQYF
once	-	TRBV5-1	TRBJ2-7	TGCGCCAGCAGCGGGGGACTTCACTCCTACGAGCAGTACTTC	CASSGGLHSYEQYF
-	-	TRBV19	TRBJ1-1	TGTGCCAGTACTTCAGGGTCGGGGGGCTTCATGAACACTGAAGCTTTCTTT	CASTSGSGGFMNTEAFF
-	-	TRBV3-1/TRBV3-2	TRBJ1-2	TGTGCCAGCAGCCACCCGAGAGACCCCGACATTCCCTCTGGCTACACCTTC	CASSHPRDPDIPSGYTF
-	-	TRBV6-5	TRBJ1-2	TGTGCCAGCAGTACAGGGTCGACTAACTATGGCTACACCTTC	CASSTGSTNYGYTF
-	-	TRBV7-9	TRBJ1-4	TGTGCCAGCAGCTTTGACAGACCTGCCTCTGAAAAACTGTTTTTT	CASSFDRPASEKLFF